Following are 23 T cell receptor beta chains from one sample sequenced in a study of blood T cell repertoires in COVID-19. Method: immunoSEQ multiplex PCR; TCRdb's copy keeps in-frame clones and lacks some. The sample carries about 130,000 clones, 75% to 90% recorded once. Sequenced: PBMCs or T cells enriched from blood (not recorded which). The source of these receptors is a woman aged 50 to 65 who had recovered from COVID-19.

V gene TRBV4-3 combines with J gene TRBJ1-2, with 9 bases aligning to TRBD1. The CDR3 contains 16 residues. Germline CDR1 LGHNA, CDR2 YSLEER. The J segment lost 6 bases and the V segment lost 4 bases, leaving 12 bases of the junction unmatched. CDR3 loop: CASSLGQGFSLDGYTF. CDR3 nucleotide sequence: TGCGCCAGCAGCCTGGGACAGGGATTCTCTCTCGATGGCTACACCTTC.

This rearrangement joins TRBV6-6 to TRBJ1-5, with a possible D match to TRBD1 (5 bases). V lost 1 base, J lost 0 bases, and 10 bases lay in between. The CDR3 extends over 16 amino acids. The germline gives CDR1 MNHNY, CDR2 SVGAGI (reference sequence). Here the CDR3 reads CASSYYQGYSNQPQHF. Written as DNA, the CDR3 is TGTGCCAGCAGTTACTACCAGGGCTATAGCAATCAGCCCCAGCATTTT.

The rearrangement links TRBV6-2 or TRBV6-3 to TRBJ1-1, with D maybe TRBD1 (5 bases). The CDR3 has 15 amino acids. Trimming took off 2 bases at V and 1 base at J, with 11 bases between the two ends. Germline CDR1 MNHEY, CDR2 SVGEGT. DNA of the CDR3: TGTGCCAGCAGTTACCCCGGGGGGAAGAACACTGAAGCTTTCTTT. It is translated as CASSYPGGKNTEAFF.

The CDR3 bases are TGTGCCAGCAGTACCTCTGCGACCGGGGGCGGGGGGCGTGGCTACACCTTC. Its protein is CASSTSATGGGGRGYTF. The genes are TRBV28 and TRBJ1-2, with D tentatively TRBD1 (6 bases). Trimming stripped 5 bases from V and 7 bases from J, with 26 bases between. Germline-derived CDR1 and CDR2 are MDHEN and SYDVKM. CDR3 length: 17 amino acids.

V usage is TRBV7-2 and J usage is TRBJ2-5; D possibly corresponds to TRBD1 (6 bases). The CDR3 length is 14 residues. The germline gives CDR1 SGHTA, CDR2 FQGNSA. V gave up 6 bases and J gave up 4 bases, with 15 bases separating them. The CDR3 sequence is CASRINRVGETQYF. The DNA of the CDR3 is TGTGCCAGCAGGATCAACAGGGTTGGAGAGACCCAGTACTTC.

The genes are TRBV4-3 and TRBJ2-7, with a weak D call TRBD1 (6 bases). The CDR3 loop spans 14 amino acids. Germline V lookup: CDR1 LGHNA, CDR2 YSLEER. V dropped 4 bases and J dropped 3 bases, with 13 bases sitting between them. CDR3 bases: TGCGCCAGCAGCCTTACAGGGTCCGACTACGAGCAGTACTTC. Translated, it gives CASSLTGSDYEQYF.

This chain links TRBV11-3 with TRBJ2-5; 8 bases fit TRBD2. The V segment lost 5 bases and the J segment 4 bases; nucleotides outside the gene matches: 6. CDR3 length: 14 amino acids. The V gene's germline CDR1 is SGHNT and CDR2 YENEEA. CDR3 loop: CASSTGGGRETQYF. CDR3 nucleotides: TGTGCCAGCAGCACCGGGGGGGGCAGAGAGACCCAGTACTTC.

The chain joins TRBV6-2 or TRBV6-3 to TRBJ2-1; 9 bases are a match to TRBD2. The CDR3 is made up of 14 amino acids. The germline gives CDR1 MNHEY, CDR2 SVGEGT. V lost 6 bases, J lost 10 bases, and 10 bases stayed unmatched. The CDR3, as DNA: TGTGCCAGCAGCACCTCACTCGGACTAGCGGAGCAGTTCTTC. Amino acid sequence: CASSTSLGLAEQFF.

This chain links TRBV13 with TRBJ2-7; D uncertain. The CDR3 spans 12 residues. Germline values: CDR1 PRHDT, CDR2 FYEKMQ (reference sequence). Trimming removed 3 bases from V and 0 bases from J, with 3 bases in between. For the CDR3, the DNA is TGTGCCAGCAGCTTCCTCTCCTACGAGCAGTACTTC. Amino acid sequence: CASSFLSYEQYF.

V is TRBV5-1 and J is TRBJ2-7; weak D call: TRBD2 (6 bases). Germline V gene sequence: CDR1 SGHRS, CDR2 YFSETQ. CDR3 size: 11 residues. Trimming stripped 6 bases from V and 6 bases from J, with 10 bases between. The CDR3 is CASKEGSEQYF. Here the CDR3 DNA reads TGCGCCAGCAAGGAGGGAAGCGAGCAGTACTTC.

V is TRBV3-1 (or the pseudogene TRBV3-2) and J is TRBJ1-5; the D is unclear. Trimming stripped 1 base from V and 5 bases from J, with 12 bases between. The CDR3 spans 15 residues. Germline loops: CDR1 LGHDT, CDR2 YNNKEL (reference sequence). This CDR3 reads CASSQGSSAYQPQHF. CDR3 DNA sequence: TGTGCCAGCAGCCAAGGTTCCAGCGCGTATCAGCCCCAGCATTTT.

The chain joins TRBV6-1 to TRBJ2-7; D not certain. The CDR3 totals 15 residues. V lost 0 bases, J lost 3 bases, and 12 bases lay in between. Germline assignment: CDR1 MNHNS and CDR2 SASEGT. CDR3 in amino acids: CASSEAPGPNYEQYF. CDR3 coding DNA: TGTGCCAGCAGTGAAGCACCGGGTCCCAACTACGAGCAGTACTTC.

The CDR3 loop is CASSRADREDEYGYTF. For the CDR3, the DNA is TGCGCCAGCAGCCGAGCCGACAGGGAGGACGAATATGGCTACACCTTC. The chain carries TRBV5-1 and TRBJ1-2; 7 nucleotides match TRBD1. CDR1 is SGHRS, CDR2 YFSETQ, per germline. The CDR3 length is 16 residues. Unmatched junction bases numbered 14, after V lost 4 bases and J lost 5 bases.

The rearrangement uses TRBV6-5 and TRBJ1-4; D is ambiguous. The CDR3 has 10 amino acids. Between the trimmed V and J ends, which lost 8 bases and 7 bases, there was a span of 5 bases. Germline V gives CDR1 MNHEY, CDR2 SVGAGI. CDR3 nucleotides: TGTGCCAGCTCTTCTGAAAAACTGTTTTTT. Amino acids: CASSSEKLFF.

V gene TRBV30 combines with J gene TRBJ2-3; 11 nucleotides line up with TRBD2. The length of the CDR3 is 15 residues. The V gene's germline CDR1 is GTSNPN and CDR2 SVGIG (reference sequence). V gave up 5 bases and J gave up 2 bases; unmatched junction bases: 6. CDR3 amino acids: CAWSPGLADTDTQYF. CDR3 DNA: TGTGCCTGGTCGCCGGGACTAGCGGACACAGATACGCAGTATTTT.

This chain uses TRBV5-1 with TRBJ1-1, with D perhaps TRBD1 (5 bases). The CDR3 sequence is 13 residues long. Germline assignment: CDR1 SGHRS and CDR2 YFSETQ. Trimming took off 4 bases at V and 3 bases at J, with 10 bases between the two ends. The CDR3 region has the DNA TGCGCCAGCAGCCAGCAGGGTGACACTGAAGCTTTCTTT. Translated, it gives CASSQQGDTEAFF.

J is TRBJ1-5 and V is TRBV28; D is unresolved. The germline V gene has CDR1 MDHEN and CDR2 SYDVKM. V gave up 5 bases and J gave up 0 bases, with 20 bases separating them. This CDR3 has 18 amino acids. The CDR3 DNA reads as TGTGCCAGCAGTCCAAGTGCGGTGAAGTTTTATAGCAATCAGCCCCAGCATTTT. It specifies CASSPSAVKFYSNQPQHF.

This clone was detected once. The J gene is TRBJ2-1, the V gene TRBV15; D is undetermined. From germline, CDR1 is LNHNV and CDR2 YYDKDF (reference sequence). Trimming shortened V by 1 base and J by 9 bases, and 4 bases separated the two germline ends. This CDR3 is built from 11 residues. The CDR3 sequence is CATSRVGEQFF. The CDR3 nucleotides read TGTGCCACCAGCAGAGTCGGTGAGCAGTTCTTC.

CDR3 DNA sequence: TGTGCCAGCAGTGAATTCTTCGCGTCCTACGAGCAGTACTTC. Translating it yields CASSEFFASYEQYF. The V call is TRBV2, the J call TRBJ2-7; D gene ambiguous. This CDR3 region has 14 residues. CDR1 SNHLY and CDR2 FYNNEI come from the germline V gene. The ends were cut back, 2 bases at V and 1 base at J, with 9 bases in the middle. The full variable domain, completed using reference TRBV2 and TRBJ2-7, is EPEVTQTPSHQVTQMGQEVILRCVPISNHLYFYWYRQILGQKVEFLVSFYNNEISEKSEIFDDQFSVERPDGSNFTLKIRSTKLEDSAMYFCASSEFFASYEQYFGPGTRLTVT.

The V gene is TRBV15, the J gene TRBJ1-5; D is undetermined. The CDR3 is 14 residues long. Germline V lookup: CDR1 LNHNV, CDR2 YYDKDF (reference sequence). V was pared by 8 bases and J by 5 bases, with 16 bases between. The CDR3 spells CATGTAGSDQPQHF. CDR3 nucleotide sequence: TGTGCCACCGGTACAGCGGGATCGGATCAGCCCCAGCATTTT.

The V and J genes are TRBV18 and TRBJ2-5; 10 bases agree with TRBD1. The ends lost 5 bases at V and 5 bases at J; junction bases unmatched: 5. This CDR3 has 14 residues. The germline V gene encodes CDR1 KGHSH and CDR2 LQKENI. The CDR3 reads CASSRGQGIETQYF. The CDR3 DNA reads as TGTGCCAGCTCAAGGGGACAGGGGATTGAGACCCAGTACTTC.

V is TRBV30 and J is TRBJ2-7, with TRBD1 matching over 10 bases. Trimming took 5 bases from V and 3 from J; bases not matched to a gene: 7. This CDR3 is 14 amino acids long. From germline, CDR1 is GTSNPN and CDR2 SVGIG (reference sequence). Here the CDR3 DNA reads TGTGCCTGGCAAACCGGGACAGGGGACTACGAGCAGTACTTC. This codes for CAWQTGTGDYEQYF.

V usage is TRBV6-2 or TRBV6-3 and J usage is TRBJ2-5; TRBD2 matches 9 bases. This CDR3 contains 17 residues. The junction had 17 bases not matched to a gene; V was cut back by 7 bases and J by 5 bases. From germline, CDR1 is MNHEY and CDR2 SVGEGT. For the CDR3, the DNA is TGTGCCAGCACCCCGAACCCCTTGCGGGGGGGTTGGGAGACCCAGTACTTC. Translated, it gives CASTPNPLRGGWETQYF.